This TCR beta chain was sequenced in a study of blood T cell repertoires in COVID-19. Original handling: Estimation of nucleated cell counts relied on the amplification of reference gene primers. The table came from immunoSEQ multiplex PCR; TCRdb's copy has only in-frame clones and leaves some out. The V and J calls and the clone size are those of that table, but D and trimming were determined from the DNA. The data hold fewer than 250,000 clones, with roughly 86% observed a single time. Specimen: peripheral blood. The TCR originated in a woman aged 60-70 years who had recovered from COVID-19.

CDR3: CASSLVDSSYNEQFF. The CDR3 nucleotides are TGCGCCAGCAGCTTGGTAGACAGCTCCTACAATGAGCAGTTCTTC. The genes are TRBV5-1 and TRBJ2-1, with D possibly being TRBD1 (5 bases). The germline CDR1 and CDR2 sequences are SGHRS and YFSETQ. Trimming pared 0 bases from V and 0 bases from J, leaving 7 bases between. CDR3 length: 15 amino acids.